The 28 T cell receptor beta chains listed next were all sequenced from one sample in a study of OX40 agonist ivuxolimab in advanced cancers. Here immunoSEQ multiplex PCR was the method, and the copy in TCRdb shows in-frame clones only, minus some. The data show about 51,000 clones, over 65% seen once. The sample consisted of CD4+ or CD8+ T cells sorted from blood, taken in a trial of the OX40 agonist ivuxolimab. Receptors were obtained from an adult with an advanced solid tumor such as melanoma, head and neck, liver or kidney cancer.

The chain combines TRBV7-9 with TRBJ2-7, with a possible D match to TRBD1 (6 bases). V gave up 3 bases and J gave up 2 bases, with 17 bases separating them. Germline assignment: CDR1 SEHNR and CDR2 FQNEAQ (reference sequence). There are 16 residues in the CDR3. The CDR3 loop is CASSFQGTGQAYEQYF. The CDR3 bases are TGTGCCAGCAGCTTTCAGGGTACAGGGCAGGCCTACGAGCAGTACTTC.

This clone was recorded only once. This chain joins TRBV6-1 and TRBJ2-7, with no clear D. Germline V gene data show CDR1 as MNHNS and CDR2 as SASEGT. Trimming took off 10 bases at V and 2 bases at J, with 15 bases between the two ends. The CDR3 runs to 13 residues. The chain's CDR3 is CATPAGNTYEQYF. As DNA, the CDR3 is TGTGCCACCCCGGCAGGAAACACCTACGAGCAGTACTTC.

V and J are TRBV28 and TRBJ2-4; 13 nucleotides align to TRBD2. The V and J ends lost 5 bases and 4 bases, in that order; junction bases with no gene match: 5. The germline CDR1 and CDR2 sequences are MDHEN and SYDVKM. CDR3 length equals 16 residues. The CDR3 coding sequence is TGTGCCAGCAGTACGCTGACTAGCGGGAGGAAAAACATTCAGTACTTC. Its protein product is CASSTLTSGRKNIQYF.

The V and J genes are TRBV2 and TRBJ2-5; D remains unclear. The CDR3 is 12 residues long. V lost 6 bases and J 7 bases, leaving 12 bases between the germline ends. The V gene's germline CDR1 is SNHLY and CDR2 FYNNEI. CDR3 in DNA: TGTGCCAGCAGGCAAGGATTAGGGACCCAGTACTTC. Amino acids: CASRQGLGTQYF.

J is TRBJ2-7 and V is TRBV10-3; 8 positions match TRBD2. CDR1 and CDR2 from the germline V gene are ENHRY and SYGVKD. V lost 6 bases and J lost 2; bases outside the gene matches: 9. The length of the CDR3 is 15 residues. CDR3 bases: TGTGCCATCAGCCCAGGCGGGAGGCGAACCTACGAGCAGTACTTC. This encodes CAISPGGRRTYEQYF.

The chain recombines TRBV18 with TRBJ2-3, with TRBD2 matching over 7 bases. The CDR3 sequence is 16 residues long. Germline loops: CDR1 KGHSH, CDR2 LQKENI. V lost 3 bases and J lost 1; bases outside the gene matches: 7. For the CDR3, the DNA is TGTGCCAGCTCACCTACTGGGGCGGGAGGCACAGATACGCAGTATTTT. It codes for CASSPTGAGGTDTQYF.

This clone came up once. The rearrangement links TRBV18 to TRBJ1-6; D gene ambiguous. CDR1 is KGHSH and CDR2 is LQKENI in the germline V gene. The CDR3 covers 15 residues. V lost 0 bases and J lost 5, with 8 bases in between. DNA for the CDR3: TGTGCCAGCTCACCACCCGGAGGAGATAATTCACCCCTCCACTTT. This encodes CASSPPGGDNSPLHF.

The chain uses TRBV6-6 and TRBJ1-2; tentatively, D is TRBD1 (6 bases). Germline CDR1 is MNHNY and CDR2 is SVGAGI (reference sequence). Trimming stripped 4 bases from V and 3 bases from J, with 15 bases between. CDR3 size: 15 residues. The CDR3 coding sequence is TGTGCCAGCAGTTTCGGACAGCAAAACGACTATGGCTACACCTTC. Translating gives CASSFGQQNDYGYTF.

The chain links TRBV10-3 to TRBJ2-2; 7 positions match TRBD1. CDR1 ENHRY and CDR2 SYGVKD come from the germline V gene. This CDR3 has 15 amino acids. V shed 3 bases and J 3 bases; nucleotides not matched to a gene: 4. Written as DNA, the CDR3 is TGTGCCATCAGTGACCACAGGGGATACACCGGGGAGCTGTTTTTT. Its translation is CAISDHRGYTGELFF.

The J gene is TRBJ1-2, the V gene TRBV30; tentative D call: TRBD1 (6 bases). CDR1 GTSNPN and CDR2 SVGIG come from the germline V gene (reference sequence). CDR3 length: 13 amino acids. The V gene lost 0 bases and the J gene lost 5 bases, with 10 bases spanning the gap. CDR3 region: CAWSVQQGYGYTF. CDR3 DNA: TGTGCCTGGAGTGTACAACAGGGTTATGGCTACACCTTC. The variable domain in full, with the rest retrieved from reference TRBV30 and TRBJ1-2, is SQTIHQWPATLVQPVGSPLSLECTVEGTSNPNLYWYRQAAGRGLQLLFYSVGIGQISSEVPQNLSASRPQDRQFILSSKKLLLSDSGFYLCAWSVQQGYGYTFGSGTRLTVV.

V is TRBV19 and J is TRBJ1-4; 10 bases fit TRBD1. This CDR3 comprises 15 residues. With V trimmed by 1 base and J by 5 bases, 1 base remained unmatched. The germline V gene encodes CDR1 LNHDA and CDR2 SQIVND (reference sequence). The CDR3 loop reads CASSIGTGGNEKLFF. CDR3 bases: TGTGCCAGTAGTATAGGGACAGGGGGAAATGAAAAACTGTTTTTT.

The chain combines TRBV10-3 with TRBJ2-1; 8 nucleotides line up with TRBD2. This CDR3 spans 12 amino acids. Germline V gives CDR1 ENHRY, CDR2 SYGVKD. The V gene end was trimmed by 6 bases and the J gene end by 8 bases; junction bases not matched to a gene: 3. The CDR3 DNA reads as TGTGCCATCAGCCCGACTAGCGATGAGCAGTTCTTC. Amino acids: CAISPTSDEQFF.

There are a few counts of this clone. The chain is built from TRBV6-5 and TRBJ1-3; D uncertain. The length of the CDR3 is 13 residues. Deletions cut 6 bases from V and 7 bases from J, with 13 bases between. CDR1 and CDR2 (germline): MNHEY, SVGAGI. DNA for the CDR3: TGTGCCAGCAGCCTCATTCGAGGGAACACCATATATTTT. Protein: CASSLIRGNTIYF.

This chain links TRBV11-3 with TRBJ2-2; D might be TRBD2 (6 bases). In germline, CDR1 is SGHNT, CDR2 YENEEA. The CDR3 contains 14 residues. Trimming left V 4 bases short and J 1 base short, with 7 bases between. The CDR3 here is CASSWDLNTGELFF. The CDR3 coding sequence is TGTGCCAGCAGCTGGGACTTGAACACCGGGGAGCTGTTTTTT.

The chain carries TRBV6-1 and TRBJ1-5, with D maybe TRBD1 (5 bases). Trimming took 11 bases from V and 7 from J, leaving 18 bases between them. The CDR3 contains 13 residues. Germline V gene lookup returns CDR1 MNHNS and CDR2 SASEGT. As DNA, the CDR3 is TGTGCCGTCCTGACAGCCCAAAACCAGCCCCAGCATTTT. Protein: CAVLTAQNQPQHF.

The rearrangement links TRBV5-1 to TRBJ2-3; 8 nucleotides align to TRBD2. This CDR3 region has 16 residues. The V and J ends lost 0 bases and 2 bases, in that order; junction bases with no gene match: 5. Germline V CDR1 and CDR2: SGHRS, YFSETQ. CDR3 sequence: CASSLGASGYTDTQYF. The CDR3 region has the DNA TGCGCCAGCAGCTTGGGTGCTAGCGGGTACACAGATACGCAGTATTTT.

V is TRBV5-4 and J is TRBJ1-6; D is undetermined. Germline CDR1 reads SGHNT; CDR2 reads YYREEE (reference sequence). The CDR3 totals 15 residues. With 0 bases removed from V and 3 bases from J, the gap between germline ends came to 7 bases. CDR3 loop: CASSLGQNYNSPLHF. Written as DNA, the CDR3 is TGTGCCAGCAGCTTGGGTCAGAACTATAATTCACCCCTCCACTTT. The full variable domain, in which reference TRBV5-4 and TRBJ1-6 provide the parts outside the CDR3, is ETGVTQSPTHLIKTRGQQVTLRCSSQSGHNTVSWYQQALGQGPQFIFQYYREEENGRGNFPPRFSGLQFPNYSSELNVNALELDDSALYLCASSLGQNYNSPLHFGNGTRLTVT.

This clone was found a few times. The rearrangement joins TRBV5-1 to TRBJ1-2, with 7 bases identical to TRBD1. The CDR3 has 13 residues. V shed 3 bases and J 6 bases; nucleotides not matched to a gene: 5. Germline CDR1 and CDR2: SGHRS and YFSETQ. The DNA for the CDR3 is TGCGCCAGCAGCTCCACGACAGGGAATGGCTACACCTTC. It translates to CASSSTTGNGYTF.

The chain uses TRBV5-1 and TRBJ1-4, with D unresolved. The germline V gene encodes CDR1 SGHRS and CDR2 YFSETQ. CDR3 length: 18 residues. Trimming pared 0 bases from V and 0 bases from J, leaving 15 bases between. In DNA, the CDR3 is TGCGCCAGCAGCTTGGCCGTTTATGATGGGGCAACTAATGAAAAACTGTTTTTT. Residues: CASSLAVYDGATNEKLFF.

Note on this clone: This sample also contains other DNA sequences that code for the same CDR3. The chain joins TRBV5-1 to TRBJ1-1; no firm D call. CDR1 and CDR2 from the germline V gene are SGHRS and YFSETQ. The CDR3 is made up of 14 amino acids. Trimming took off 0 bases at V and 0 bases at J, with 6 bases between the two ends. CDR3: CASSLASMNTEAFF. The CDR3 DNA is TGCGCCAGCAGCTTGGCCAGTATGAACACTGAAGCTTTCTTT.

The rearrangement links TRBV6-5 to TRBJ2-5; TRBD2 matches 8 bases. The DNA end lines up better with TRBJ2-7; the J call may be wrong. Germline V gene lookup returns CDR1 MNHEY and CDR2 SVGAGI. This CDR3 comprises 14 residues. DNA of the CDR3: TGTGCCAGCAGAAGGGCGGGGGGAAACTACGAGCAGTACTTC. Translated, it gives CASRRAGGNYEQYF.

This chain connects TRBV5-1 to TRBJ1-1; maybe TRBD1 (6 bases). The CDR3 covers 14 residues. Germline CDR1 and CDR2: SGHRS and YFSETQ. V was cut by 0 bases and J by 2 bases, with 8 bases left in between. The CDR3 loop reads CASSLGRGNTEAFF. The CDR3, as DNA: TGCGCCAGCAGCTTGGGCAGGGGCAACACTGAAGCTTTCTTT.

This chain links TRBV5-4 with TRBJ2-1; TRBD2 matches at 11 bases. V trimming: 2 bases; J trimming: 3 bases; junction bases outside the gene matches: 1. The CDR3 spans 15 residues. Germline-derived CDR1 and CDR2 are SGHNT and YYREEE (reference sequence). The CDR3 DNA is TGTGCCAGCAGCTTAGGACTAGCGGGCTACAATGAGCAGTTCTTC. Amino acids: CASSLGLAGYNEQFF.

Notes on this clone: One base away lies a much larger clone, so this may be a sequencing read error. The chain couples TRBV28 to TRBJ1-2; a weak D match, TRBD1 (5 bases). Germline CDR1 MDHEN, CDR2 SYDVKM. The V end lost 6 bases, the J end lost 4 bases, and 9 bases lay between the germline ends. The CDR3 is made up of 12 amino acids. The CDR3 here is CASSRGSYGYTF. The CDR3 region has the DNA TGTGCCAGCAGCCGGGGGAGCTATGGCTACACCTTC.

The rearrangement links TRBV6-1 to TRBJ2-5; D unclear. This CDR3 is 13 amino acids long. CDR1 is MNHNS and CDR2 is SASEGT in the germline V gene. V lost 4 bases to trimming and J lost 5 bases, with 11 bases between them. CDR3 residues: CASSGQRRETQYF. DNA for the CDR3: TGTGCCAGCAGTGGCCAAAGAAGGGAGACCCAGTACTTC.

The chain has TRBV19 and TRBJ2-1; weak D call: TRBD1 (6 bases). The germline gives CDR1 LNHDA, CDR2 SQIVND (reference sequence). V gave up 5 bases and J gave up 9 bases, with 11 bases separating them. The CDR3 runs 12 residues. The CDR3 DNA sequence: TGTGCCAGTAGTTACAGGGTTGGTGAGCAGTTCTTC. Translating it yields CASSYRVGEQFF.

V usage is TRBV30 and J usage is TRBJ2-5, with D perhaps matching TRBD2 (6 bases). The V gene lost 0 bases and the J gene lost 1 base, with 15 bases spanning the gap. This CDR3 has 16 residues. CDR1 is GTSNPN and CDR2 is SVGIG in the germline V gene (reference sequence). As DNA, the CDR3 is TGTGCCTGGAGTGTACTTGGACTATCAACCCAAGAGACCCAGTACTTC. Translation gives CAWSVLGLSTQETQYF.

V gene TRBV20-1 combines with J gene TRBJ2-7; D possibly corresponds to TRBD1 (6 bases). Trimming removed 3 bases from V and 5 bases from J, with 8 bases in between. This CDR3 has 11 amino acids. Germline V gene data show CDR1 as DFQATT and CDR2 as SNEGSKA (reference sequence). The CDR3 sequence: CSASQGNEQYF. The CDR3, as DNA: TGCAGTGCTAGTCAGGGGAACGAGCAGTACTTC.